The T cell receptor (beta chain) under discussion was sequenced for a study of blood T cell repertoires in COVID-19. Background on the study: From the United States, Italy and Spain came samples of acute and convalescent COVID-19.

Recovered status in Cohort 3 required two negative PCRs, clearance, or symptom resolution. Original processing notes: Estimation of nucleated cell counts was performed using reference gene primer amplification. Sequenced by immunoSEQ multiplex PCR; TCRdb stores in-frame clones only, minus some. For V, J and clone size, that table is used; D and trimming come from the DNA. Of some 530,000 clones in the sample, about 85% were seen once. CDR1 is MGHRA and CDR2 is YSYEKL in the germline V gene. V lost 3 bases and J lost 0, with 6 bases in between. CDR3 size: 14 residues. This clonotype was sampled from a woman aged 55-69 years who had recovered from COVID-19. This chain joins TRBV4-1 and TRBJ1-5, with D hard to call. Sequenced sample: PBMCs or T cells enriched from blood (not recorded which). CDR3 region: CASSQSNSNQPQHF. For the CDR3, the DNA is TGCGCCAGCAGCCAGTCCAATAGCAATCAGCCCCAGCATTTT.